This TCR beta chain was identified in a study of Ad26.COV2.S vaccination and SARS-CoV-2 variants. Study-wide results and caveats: Recipients given vaccine exceeded placebo recipients in spike-specific TCR breadth.

As concerns this clone: No antigen is known for it.

Assay: immunoSEQ multiplex PCR; the TCRdb copy retains only in-frame clones and omits some. Here the sample spans 300,000 to 350,000 clones, 85% to 90% being singletons. The treatment was: around 19 received Ad26.COV2.S at low or high dose, single or two shots; five or six received placebo; per-sample allocation not given. Day 63 after the first injection of vaccine or placebo was the sampling time. CDR1 and CDR2 from the germline V gene are KGHSH and LQKENI. The CDR3 runs to 13 residues. Between the trimmed V and J ends, which lost 8 bases and 6 bases, there was a span of 14 bases. This clonotype was sampled from a person between 18 and 60 years old who received the Ad26.COV2.S COVID-19 vaccine or a placebo. Specimen: peripheral blood, collected in a trial of Ad26.COV2.S vaccine versus placebo. This chain joins TRBV18 and TRBJ2-1; D possibly corresponds to TRBD1 (6 bases). The CDR3 is CASGKEGVNEQFF. The DNA of the CDR3 is TGTGCCAGCGGAAAAGAGGGGGTCAATGAGCAGTTCTTC.